The 13 T cell receptor beta chains given below trace back to one sample, sequenced in a study of HIV-infected patients and healthy controls. TCRdb analysed the 5' RACE reads with MiXCR anew, one entry per CDR3 protein. The top ten hold approximately 25% of the sample, which has 15,000 to 20,000 distinct CDR3 sequences, over 15% seen once. Sequences were obtained from CD8+ T cells from blood. The receptor source for this set is a human donor in good health.

This clonotype was detected many times. J is TRBJ2-3 and V is TRBV6-6; D unresolved. In germline, CDR1 is MNHNY, CDR2 SVGAGI (reference sequence). V shed 6 bases and J shed 4 bases, with 11 bases lying between them. This CDR3 spans 13 amino acids. In nucleotides, the CDR3 is TGTGCCAGCAGAGGATTCATGGCAGATACGCAGTATTTT. Protein sequence: CASRGFMADTQYF.

This chain joins TRBV7-9 and TRBJ2-3, with D maybe TRBD1 (5 bases). Between the trimmed V and J ends, which lost 6 bases and 2 bases, there was a span of 15 bases. The germline CDR1 and CDR2 sequences are SEHNR and FQNEAQ (reference sequence). The CDR3 is made up of 15 amino acids. The DNA of the CDR3 is TGTGCCAGCAGTTCTGGACACGGTGACACAGATACGCAGTATTTT. Amino acids: CASSSGHGDTDTQYF.

In this sample, this clonotype turned up a few times. This chain links TRBV4-3 with TRBJ2-1; D is unresolved. Per germline, CDR1 LGHNA and CDR2 YSLEER. The CDR3 spans 15 residues. The germline V and J ends were trimmed by 0 bases and 8 bases, with 14 bases remaining between them. DNA of the CDR3: TGCGCCAGCAGCCAAGATACCGGTTGGTCTTATGAGCAGTTCTTC. Amino acids: CASSQDTGWSYEQFF.

This clonotype was found many times. The rearrangement links TRBV6-2 or TRBV6-3 to TRBJ1-5; a possible D gene is TRBD1 (5 bases). This CDR3 is 12 amino acids long. V was shortened by 3 bases and J by 13 bases, with 13 bases between the two germline ends. Germline loops: CDR1 MNHEY, CDR2 SVGEGT. The CDR3 DNA is TGTGCCAGCAGTTATCCAGGGCCTTATCAGCATTTT. This codes for CASSYPGPYQHF.

The rearrangement joins TRBV20-1 to TRBJ2-1, with 7 nucleotides matching TRBD1. The CDR3 loop spans 13 amino acids. The V segment lost 6 bases and the J segment 9 bases; nucleotides outside the gene matches: 11. Germline V gives CDR1 DFQATT, CDR2 SNEGSKA (reference sequence). The CDR3: CSAPRGDSREQFF. The CDR3 nucleotides are TGCAGTGCGCCGAGAGGGGACAGTCGTGAGCAGTTCTTC.

This chain links TRBV14 with TRBJ2-1; D uncertain. V dropped 3 bases and J dropped 7 bases, with 16 bases sitting between them. Germline V lookup: CDR1 SGHDN, CDR2 FVKESK. This CDR3 has 15 residues. The CDR3 DNA sequence: TGTGCCAGCAGCCACGGTCCGGGTTACAGTAATGAGCAGTTCTTC. It is translated as CASSHGPGYSNEQFF. Complete variable domain (other parts from reference TRBV14 and TRBJ2-1): EAGVTQFPSHSVIEKGQTVTLRCDPISGHDNLYWYRRVMGKEIKFLLHFVKESKQDESGMPNNRFLAERTGGTYSTLKVQPAELEDSGVYFCASSHGPGYSNEQFFGPGTRLTVL.

This clonotype was found many times. The chain employs TRBV12-3 or TRBV12-4 and TRBJ2-5; a weak D match, TRBD2 (6 bases). The CDR3 has 13 amino acids. The V and J ends lost 4 bases and 4 bases respectively, with 10 bases between them. CDR3 sequence: CASSSPEGETQYF. The DNA of the CDR3 is TGTGCCAGCAGTTCACCGGAGGGAGAGACCCAGTACTTC.

This clonotype appeared many times. The chain links TRBV20-1 to TRBJ2-1; TRBD2 matches at 13 bases. V shed 6 bases, J shed 7 bases, and the junction held 6 bases outside the gene matches. CDR3 size: 14 residues. Germline assignment: CDR1 DFQATT and CDR2 SNEGSKA (reference sequence). As DNA, the CDR3 is TGCAGTGCCCGGGGACTAGCGGGATTTAATGAGCAGTTCTTC. Its protein is CSARGLAGFNEQFF.

This clonotype was recorded at least ten times. This chain joins TRBV7-3 and TRBJ2-6; no clear D. The CDR3 sequence is 14 residues long. Germline-derived CDR1 and CDR2 are SGHTA and FQGTGA. Deletions cut 5 bases from V and 4 bases from J, with 9 bases between. The CDR3 sequence is CASSPHGGANVLTF. DNA of the CDR3: TGTGCCAGCAGCCCCCACGGAGGGGCCAACGTCCTGACTTTC.

V gene TRBV19 combines with J gene TRBJ2-2, with 13 bases that match TRBD2. V trimming: 7 bases; J trimming: 3 bases; junction bases outside the gene matches: 11. The CDR3 sequence is 18 residues long. Germline CDR1 LNHDA, CDR2 SQIVND (reference sequence). This chain's CDR3 is CASTGTSGTVEYTGELFF. CDR3 bases: TGTGCCAGTACCGGGACTAGCGGGACGGTCGAGTACACCGGGGAGCTGTTTTTT. Full variable domain (missing parts from reference TRBV19 and TRBJ2-2): DGGITQSPKYLFRKEGQNVTLSCEQNLNHDAMYWYRQDPGQGLRLIYYSQIVNDFQKGDIAEGYSVSREKKESFPLTVTSAQKNPTAFYLCASTGTSGTVEYTGELFFGEGSRLTVL.

This clonotype was seen a handful of times. The chain couples TRBV5-5 to TRBJ1-1, with D hard to call. This CDR3 comprises 14 residues. Germline V gene sequence: CDR1 SGHKS, CDR2 YYEKEE (reference sequence). V lost 0 bases and J lost 0, with 6 bases in between. As DNA, the CDR3 is TGTGCCAGCAGCTTGGGGTGGGTGAACACTGAAGCTTTCTTT. Residues: CASSLGWVNTEAFF.

Within the sample, this clonotype is medium-sized (0.01 to 0.1%). V and J are TRBV7-8 and TRBJ1-4; tentative D call: TRBD1 (5 bases). This CDR3 is built from 15 residues. Germline V gene lookup returns CDR1 SGHVS and CDR2 FQNEAQ. Deletions cut 1 base from V and 8 bases from J, with 14 bases between. The CDR3 nucleotides are TGTGCCAGCAGCTTAGGTGCAGGGAACCTAGAAAAACTGTTTTTT. It yields the protein CASSLGAGNLEKLFF.

This chain uses TRBV29-1 with TRBJ2-3, with 8 bases that match TRBD2. Germline CDR1 reads SQVTM; CDR2 reads ANQGSEA. The length of the CDR3 is 14 residues. The junction had 8 bases not matched to a gene; V was cut back by 6 bases and J by 3 bases. DNA of the CDR3: TGCAGCGTAACCGGCTCGGGAGGGACAGATACGCAGTATTTT. Translated: CSVTGSGGTDTQYF.